These T cell receptor beta chains were read from a single sample in a study of cytomegalovirus exposure and HLA in healthy donors. Profiling relied on immunoSEQ multiplex PCR, and the TCRdb table lists in-frame clones only, not all of them. The table shows 140,000 to 150,000 clones, with around 90% occurring only once. Sequenced sample: PBMCs. These TCRs come from a woman aged 40 to 50 in good health and CMV-seronegative. Each CDR3 is given with its conserved first and last residue. The D gene is left open where the match is weak. Size is stated for part of the rows, as once, few or many counts, or as a class when the clone is expanded.

>TRBV6-1|-|-|TRBJ2-7
TGTGCCAGCAGTGAAGGGGGGACCCGGGGGGAGCAGTACTTC
CASSEGGTRGEQYF
>TRBV27|TRBD2|-|TRBJ2-3
TGTGCCAGCAGTTTTAGCGGGAGCTGGGCAGATACGCAGTATTTT
CASSFSGSWADTQYF
>TRBV7-6|TRBD1|-|TRBJ1-1
TGTGCCAGCAGCTTAGGCCCGGGACAGGGTGGCACTGAAGCTTTCTTT
CASSLGPGQGGTEAFF
>TRBV14|-|-|TRBJ1-3
TGTGCCAGCAGCCTAGTACAGATCTCTGGAAACACCATATATTTT
CASSLVQISGNTIYF
>TRBV30|TRBD1|-|TRBJ1-4
TGTGCCTGGAGTGCGGGACAGCTCAATGAAAAACTGTTTTTT
CAWSAGQLNEKLFF
>TRBV5-1|TRBD2|-|TRBJ2-7
TGCGCCAGCAGCTCCTTAGCGGGACCGGTGGAGCAGTACTTC
CASSSLAGPVEQYF
>TRBV4-3|-|few|TRBJ2-3
TGCGCCAGCAGCCAAGGAGTGGCAGGGGGGGATACGCAGTATTTT
CASSQGVAGGDTQYF
>TRBV5-1|TRBD1|-|TRBJ2-7
TGCGCCAGCAGCCGCTGGGACAGGGGGGACGAGCAGTACTTC
CASSRWDRGDEQYF
>TRBV6-4|TRBD2|once|TRBJ2-5
TGTGCCAGGCCAAAGTATCGAGCGGGAGGGCCGGGGGGTGAGACCCAGTACTTC
CARPKYRAGGPGGETQYF
>TRBV18|TRBD1|-|TRBJ1-4
TGTGCCAGCTCACCACCGACCGGGACAGGGAATGAAAAACTGTTTTTT
CASSPPTGTGNEKLFF
>TRBV7-2|-|-|TRBJ1-2
TGTGCCAGCAGCTTAGAAGGGGTGGAGGGCTATGGCTACACCTTC
CASSLEGVEGYGYTF
>TRBV9|-|-|TRBJ1-1
TGTGCCAGCAGCGTCCGGAACACTGAAGCTTTCTTT
CASSVRNTEAFF
>TRBV18|-|-|TRBJ1-4
TGTGCCAGCTCAACATTTGGCGGAGAGGATGAAAAACTGTTTTTT
CASSTFGGEDEKLFF
>TRBV4-1|TRBD1|-|TRBJ2-1
TGCGCCAGCAGCCCCGGCCAAGGGACAGGGGAATCCAATGAGCAGTTCTTC
CASSPGQGTGESNEQFF
>TRBV28|-|-|TRBJ1-1
TGTGCCGCCGGGGAGAACACTGAAGCTTTCTTT
CAAGENTEAFF
>TRBV9|-|-|TRBJ2-2
TGTGCCAGCAGCGTAGTGTGGGGGCGGGACACCGGGGAGCTGTTTTTT
CASSVVWGRDTGELFF
>TRBV6-5|-|-|TRBJ2-5
TGTGCCAGCAGTTACAACGGTGGGGCGGTGAGCGAGACCCAGTACTTC
CASSYNGGAVSETQYF
>TRBV6-5|TRBD1|-|TRBJ1-5
TGTGCCAGCAGTTCTCGGACAGGCGGACCCCAGCATTTT
CASSSRTGGPQHF
>TRBV30|TRBD2|-|TRBJ2-3
TGTGCCGCAGGACTAGCGGGAAACCAGGGTACGCAGTATTTT
CAAGLAGNQGTQYF
>TRBV11-3|-|-|TRBJ2-3
TGTGCCAGCAGCGCAGTGGGGCAACTGACAGATACGCAGTATTTT
CASSAVGQLTDTQYF
>TRBV4-3|TRBD2|-|TRBJ2-7
TGCGCCAGCAGCCAAGATCGGGGAGGGAACGAGCAGTACTTC
CASSQDRGGNEQYF
>TRBV4-1|TRBD2|-|TRBJ2-5
TGCGCCAGCAGCCAAGTCCTAGCGGCAATGTACCAAGAGACCCAGTACTTC
CASSQVLAAMYQETQYF
>TRBV14|TRBD1|-|TRBJ2-7
TGTGCCAGCAGCCCAAAATTCCGGGACAGGCCGTTAAGCTACGGGCAGTACTTC
CASSPKFRDRPLSYGQYF
>TRBV2|-|few|TRBJ1-5
TGTGCCAGCAGTGATTTTGGGGGGGGACAGCCCCAGCATTTT
CASSDFGGGQPQHF
>TRBV27|-|once|TRBJ2-3
TGTGCCAGCAAACCCACCGGGACAGATACGCAGTATTTT
CASKPTGTDTQYF
>TRBV9|TRBD2|once|TRBJ2-2
TGTGCCAGCAGCGTAGCGGGGGGGGTCACCGGGGAGCTGTTTTTT
CASSVAGGVTGELFF
>TRBV7-9|TRBD2|-|TRBJ2-7
TGTTCCAGCACCCAAGGAGGGACTAGCGGGACCGAGCAGTACTTC
CSSTQGGTSGTEQYF
>TRBV5-5|-|-|TRBJ2-7
TGTGCCAGCAGCTTGGCGCGGGATTCCTTCTACGAGCAGTACTTC
CASSLARDSFYEQYF
>TRBV16|TRBD1|-|TRBJ1-2
TGTGCCAGCAGCCCACAGGGGGCGCTAGGCTACACCTTC
CASSPQGALGYTF
>TRBV6-6|-|-|TRBJ1-5
TGTGCCAGCAGACCAACAGGGAACCAGCCCCAGCATTTT
CASRPTGNQPQHF
>TRBV6-5|-|-|TRBJ1-2
TGTGCCAGCAGTTCCTGGACACTTCTCGGGGAGGCCTTC
CASSSWTLLGEAF
>TRBV14|-|-|TRBJ2-5
TGTGCCAGCAGCCCCGACAGGCTGGAGACCCAGTACTTC
CASSPDRLETQYF
>TRBV15|TRBD1|-|TRBJ2-7
TGTGCCACCAGCAGCTTGCACCACAAGACAGGGGCCTACTACGAGCAGTACTTC
CATSSLHHKTGAYYEQYF
>TRBV7-8|TRBD1|-|TRBJ2-5
TGTGCCAGCAGCTTAGGCAGGGGGCAAGAGACCCAGTACTTC
CASSLGRGQETQYF
>TRBV7-9|TRBD1|-|TRBJ2-5
TGTGCCAGCAGCCTCGGACAGGCGGCCCAGTACTTC
CASSLGQAAQYF
>TRBV19|-|-|TRBJ2-3
TGTGCCAGTACGGATCGGGGTAGCACAGATACGCAGTATTTT
CASTDRGSTDTQYF
>TRBV5-1|TRBD2|once|TRBJ2-1
TGCGCCAGCAGCTTAGGTTTAGCGGGAGGTCACAATGAGCAGTTCTTC
CASSLGLAGGHNEQFF
>TRBV7-2|-|-|TRBJ2-5
TGTGCCAGCAGCTTTGCGCGGGGATCCATGACCCAGTACTTC
CASSFARGSMTQYF
>TRBV11-2|-|-|TRBJ2-5
TGTGCCAGCAGCTTCCAGGGTGCAGAGACCCAGTACTTC
CASSFQGAETQYF